The source of this T cell receptor (beta chain) is a study of technical replicates of blood from a few donors. The repertoire was sequenced with immunoSEQ multiplex PCR; TCRdb's copy has only in-frame clones and lacks some. The table lists about 66,000 clones, 70% to 90% of them singletons. The clonotype originates from a human donor in good health. Some clones in this sample may be carry-over from other donors' samples. The sample comprised PBMCs.

CDR3 sequence reads: CASSSRGGYTF. In DNA form, the CDR3 reads TGTGCCAGCAGCTCTAGGGGAGGCTACACCTTC. The chain links TRBV11-2 to TRBJ1-2, with TRBD1 as a possible D gene (5 bases). The V end lost 4 bases, the J end lost 8 bases, and 8 bases lay between the germline ends. Germline V gives CDR1 SGHAT, CDR2 FQNNGV. This CDR3 region has 11 residues.